This T cell receptor beta chain was identified during a study of cytomegalovirus exposure and HLA in healthy donors. As for the study in general: Most donors, 81% of some 400 genotyped, fell in the Caucasian-associated ancestry cluster. Study results and limitations: Association of a missense DCLRE1C variant with TCR beta V- and J-gene trimming was reported in a later analysis.

The CDR3 covers 16 residues. Germline CDR1 MGHRA, CDR2 YSYEKL. The junction had 5 bases not matched to a gene; V was cut back by 4 bases and J by 0 bases. Primers: 60 Vbeta forward and 13 Jbeta reverse. Produced via immunoSEQ multiplex PCR; TCRdb's table is partial and in-frame only. The data show about 110,000 clones, roughly 85% seen once. Comments on this clone: Its antigen is unknown.

The rearrangement joins TRBV4-1 to TRBJ2-4; 8 bases are a match to TRBD2. Sequencing was done on a sample of PBMCs. The TCR comes from a man aged 25-40 years in good health and CMV-seropositive. The CDR3 loop reads CASSLLAGLAKNIQYF. The DNA of the CDR3 is TGCGCCAGCAGCCTCCTAGCGGGCCTAGCCAAAAACATTCAGTACTTC.